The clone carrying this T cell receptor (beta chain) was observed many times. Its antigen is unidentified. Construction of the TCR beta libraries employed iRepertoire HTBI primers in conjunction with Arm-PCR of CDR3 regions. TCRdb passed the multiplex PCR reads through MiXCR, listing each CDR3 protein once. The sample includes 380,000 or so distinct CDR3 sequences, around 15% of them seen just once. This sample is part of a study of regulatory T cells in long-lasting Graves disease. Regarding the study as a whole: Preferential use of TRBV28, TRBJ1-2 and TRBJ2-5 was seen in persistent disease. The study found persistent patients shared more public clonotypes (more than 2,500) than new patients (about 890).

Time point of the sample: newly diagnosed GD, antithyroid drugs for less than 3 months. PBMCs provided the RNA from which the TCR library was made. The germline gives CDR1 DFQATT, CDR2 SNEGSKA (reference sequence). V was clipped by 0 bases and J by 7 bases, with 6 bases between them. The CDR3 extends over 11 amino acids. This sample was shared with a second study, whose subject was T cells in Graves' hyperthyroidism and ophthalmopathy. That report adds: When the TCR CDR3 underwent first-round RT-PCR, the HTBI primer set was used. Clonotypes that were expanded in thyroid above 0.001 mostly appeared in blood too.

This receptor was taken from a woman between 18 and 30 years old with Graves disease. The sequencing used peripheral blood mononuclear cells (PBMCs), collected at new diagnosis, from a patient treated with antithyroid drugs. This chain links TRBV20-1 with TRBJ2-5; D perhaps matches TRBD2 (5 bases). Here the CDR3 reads CSARDAGTQYF. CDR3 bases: TGCAGTGCTAGAGACGCGGGGACCCAGTACTTC.